One and the same sample provided the 10 T cell receptor beta chains below, sequenced in a study of blood T cell repertoires in COVID-19 (dated by TCRdb to 2020 to 2022). The protocol used for the library was the immunoSEQ multiplex PCR assay. Sourced from immuneACCESS, this table was stored by TCRdb with only in-frame sequences that have V and J called. A share of the clones is absent; for the studies checked, an unresolved V gene accounts for under half, and the remainder has no known explanation. This sample is represented by over 200,000 clones; around four fifths of them were singletons. The top ten clones comprise around 18% of the sample. The source material was peripheral blood. The receptors originated from a woman aged 80 or over with active or convalescent COVID-19.

A single count supports this clone. The V call is TRBV7-2, the J call TRBJ2-1; D possibly corresponds to TRBD2 (6 bases). Trimming took off 2 bases at V and 3 bases at J, with 11 bases between the two ends. CDR1 SGHTA and CDR2 FQGNSA come from the germline V gene. This CDR3 is 15 amino acids long. The CDR3 DNA is TGTGCCAGCAGCTTACGGGGGTCCCACTACAATGAGCAGTTCTTC. Its protein product is CASSLRGSHYNEQFF.

This chain links TRBV7-2 with TRBJ2-1; TRBD2 matches at 8 bases. Germline V gene lookup returns CDR1 SGHTA and CDR2 FQGNSA. V shed 6 bases and J 4 bases; nucleotides not matched to a gene: 8. The CDR3 consists of 15 residues. The CDR3 nucleotides read TGTGCCAGCAGGCCGCGGCGGGGGGAATACAATGAGCAGTTCTTC. Protein product: CASRPRRGEYNEQFF.

V gene TRBV7-2 combines with J gene TRBJ1-2, with D possibly matching TRBD1 (6 bases). Trimming took off 3 bases at V and 4 bases at J, with 12 bases between the two ends. Germline V lookup: CDR1 SGHTA, CDR2 FQGNSA. The CDR3 sequence is 14 residues long. CDR3: CASSFRGLIYGYTF. The DNA of the CDR3 is TGTGCCAGCAGCTTCAGGGGCCTGATCTATGGCTACACCTTC.

As to this clone: Other DNA variants within this sample encode the same CDR3. The CDR3 protein is CASGQGLNQPQHF. The CDR3 DNA sequence: TGTGCCAGCGGGCAGGGGCTAAATCAGCCCCAGCATTTT. The V call is TRBV2, the J call TRBJ1-5, with a weak D call TRBD1 (6 bases). CDR3 length: 13 residues. V was cut by 8 bases and J by 4 bases, with 12 bases left in between. Looked up from germline, CDR1 is SNHLY and CDR2 is FYNNEI.

In this sample, this clone turned up a few times. This rearrangement joins TRBV28 to TRBJ1-2; D uncertain. V lost 8 bases and J lost 5, with 15 bases in between. CDR3 length equals 13 residues. Germline V CDR1 and CDR2: MDHEN, SYDVKM. CDR3 amino acids: CASRGGKGYGYTF. Here the CDR3 DNA reads TGTGCCAGCCGAGGCGGGAAGGGATATGGCTACACCTTC.

The J gene is TRBJ2-7, the V gene TRBV5-4, with 9 bases aligning to TRBD2. Losses at the gene ends were 2 bases for V and 3 bases for J; bases not matched to a gene: 6. Germline V lookup: CDR1 SGHNT, CDR2 YYREEE (reference sequence). CDR3 length: 15 amino acids. Here the CDR3 reads CASSFGSAGGYEQYF. In nucleotides, the CDR3 is TGTGCCAGCAGCTTCGGCTCAGCGGGGGGCTACGAGCAGTACTTC.

This clone was counted once. The gene calls are TRBV4-3 and TRBJ1-2; D possibly corresponds to TRBD1 (6 bases). Trimming removed 0 bases at V and 7 bases at J, with 12 bases between. The CDR3 is made up of 14 amino acids. CDR1 LGHNA and CDR2 YSLEER come from the germline V gene. The CDR3 nucleotides are TGCGCCAGCAGCCAAGACACCCGGACAGCTGGCTACACCTTC. Protein product: CASSQDTRTAGYTF.

This clone was counted between two and nine times. The chain combines TRBV6-5 with TRBJ2-2; 8 nucleotides line up with TRBD1. Per the germline V gene, CDR1 is MNHEY and CDR2 is SVGAGI. V was clipped by 0 bases and J by 5 bases; unmatched bases: 5. This CDR3 comprises 16 residues. The CDR3 DNA follows: TGTGCCAGCAGTTACTCGGGCCAGGGGGCGACCGGGGAGCTGTTTTTT. Translated, it gives CASSYSGQGATGELFF.

The rearrangement uses TRBV5-1 and TRBJ2-1; no clear D gene. Germline V gene lookup returns CDR1 SGHRS and CDR2 YFSETQ. The V and J ends lost 0 bases and 0 bases respectively, with 4 bases between them. The CDR3 loop spans 14 amino acids. This chain's CDR3 is CASSLDFSYNEQFF. The CDR3 DNA follows: TGCGCCAGCAGCTTGGACTTCTCCTACAATGAGCAGTTCTTC.

The gene calls are TRBV3-1 (or the pseudogene TRBV3-2) and TRBJ2-2; perhaps TRBD1 as D (7 bases). The CDR3 extends over 18 amino acids. The V and J ends lost 1 base and 0 bases respectively, with 15 bases between them. Germline assignment: CDR1 LGHDT and CDR2 YNNKEL (reference sequence). The CDR3, as DNA: TGTGCCAGCAGCCAAGGAAGCGGAGGGACAGCGAACACCGGGGAGCTGTTTTTT. It translates to CASSQGSGGTANTGELFF.